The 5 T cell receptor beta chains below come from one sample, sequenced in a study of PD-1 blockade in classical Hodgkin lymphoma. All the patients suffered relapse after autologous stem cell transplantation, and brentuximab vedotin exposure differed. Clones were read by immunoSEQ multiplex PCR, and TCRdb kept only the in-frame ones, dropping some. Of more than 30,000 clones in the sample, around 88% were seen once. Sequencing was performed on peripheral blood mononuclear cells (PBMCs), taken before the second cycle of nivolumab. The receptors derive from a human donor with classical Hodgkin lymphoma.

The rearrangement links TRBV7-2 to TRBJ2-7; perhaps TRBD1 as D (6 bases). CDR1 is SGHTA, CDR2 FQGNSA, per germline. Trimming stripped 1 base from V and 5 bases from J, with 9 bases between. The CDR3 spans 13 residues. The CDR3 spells CASSLGTVDEQYF. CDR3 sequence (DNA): TGTGCCAGCAGCTTAGGGACAGTAGACGAGCAGTACTTC.

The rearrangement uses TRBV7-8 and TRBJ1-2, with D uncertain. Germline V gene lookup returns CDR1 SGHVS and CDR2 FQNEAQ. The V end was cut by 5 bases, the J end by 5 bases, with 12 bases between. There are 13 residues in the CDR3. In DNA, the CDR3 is TGTGCCAGCAGCCCACGAGAGGGTTATGGCTACACCTTC. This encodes CASSPREGYGYTF.

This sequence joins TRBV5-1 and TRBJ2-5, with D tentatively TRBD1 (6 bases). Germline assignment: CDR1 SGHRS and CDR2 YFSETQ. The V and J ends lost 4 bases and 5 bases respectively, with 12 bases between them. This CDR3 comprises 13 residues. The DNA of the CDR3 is TGCGCCAGCAGCCGGACAGTACGGGAGACCCAGTACTTC. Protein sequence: CASSRTVRETQYF.

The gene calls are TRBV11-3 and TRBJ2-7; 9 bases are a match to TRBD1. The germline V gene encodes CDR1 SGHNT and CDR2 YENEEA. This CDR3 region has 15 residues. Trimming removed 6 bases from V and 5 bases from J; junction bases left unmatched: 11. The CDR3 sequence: CASSGLGQGIHEQYF. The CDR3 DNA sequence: TGTGCCAGCAGTGGTCTCGGACAGGGGATCCACGAGCAGTACTTC.

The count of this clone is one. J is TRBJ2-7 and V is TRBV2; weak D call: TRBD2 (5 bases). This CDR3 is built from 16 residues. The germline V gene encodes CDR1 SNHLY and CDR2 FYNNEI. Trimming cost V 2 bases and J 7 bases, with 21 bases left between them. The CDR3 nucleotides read TGTGCCAGCAGTGAAACTTTCTTCACATTTTCGGGGGAGCAGTACTTC. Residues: CASSETFFTFSGEQYF.